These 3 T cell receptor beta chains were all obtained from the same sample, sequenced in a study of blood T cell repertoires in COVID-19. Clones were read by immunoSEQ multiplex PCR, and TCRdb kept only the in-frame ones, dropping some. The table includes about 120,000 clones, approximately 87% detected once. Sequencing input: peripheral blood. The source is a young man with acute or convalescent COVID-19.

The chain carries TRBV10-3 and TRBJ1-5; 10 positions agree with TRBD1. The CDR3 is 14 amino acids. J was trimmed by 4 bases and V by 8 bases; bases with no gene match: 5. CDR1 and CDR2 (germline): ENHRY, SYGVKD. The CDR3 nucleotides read TGTGCCATCGGATCGGGACAGGGGAATCAGCCCCAGCATTTT. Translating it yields CAIGSGQGNQPQHF.

In nucleotides, the CDR3 is TGTGCCAGCAGCTTGGGAGCGACTACTACAGATACGCAGTATTTT. Protein product: CASSLGATTTDTQYF. The chain combines TRBV5-4 with TRBJ2-3; D is possibly TRBD2 (5 bases). CDR1 is SGHNT, CDR2 YYREEE, per germline (reference sequence). Trimming took off 0 bases at V and 3 bases at J, with 11 bases between the two ends. This CDR3 contains 15 residues.

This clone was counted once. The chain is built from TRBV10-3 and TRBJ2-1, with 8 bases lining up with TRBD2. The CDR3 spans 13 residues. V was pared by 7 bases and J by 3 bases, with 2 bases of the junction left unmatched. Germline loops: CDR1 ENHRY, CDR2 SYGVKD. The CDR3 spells CAITSGGYNEQFF. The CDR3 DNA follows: TGTGCCATCACAAGCGGGGGCTACAATGAGCAGTTCTTC.